One TCR beta chain is described in this entry. Its cognate antigen is unknown. Profiled with immunoSEQ multiplex PCR; TCRdb holds only in-frame clones, not every one. The sample has 250,000 to 300,000 clones; roughly 93% are singletons. These data belong to a study of T cell responses to AZD1222 COVID-19 vaccine. Points from the study as a whole: Repertoire collection took place solely once the T cell response had peaked.

The receptor was derived from an adult who received the AZD1222 COVID-19 vaccine. The sample was peripheral blood, taken 28 days after the second AZD1222 dose.

The CDR3 region has the DNA TGTGCCAGCAGCACGACTAGTATCTATGAGCAGTTCTTC. This sequence encodes CASSTTSIYEQFF. The chain has TRBV7-6 and TRBJ2-1, with a tentative D call TRBD2 (6 bases). Trimming shortened V by 5 bases and J by 8 bases, and 13 bases separated the two germline ends. Germline lookup yields CDR1 SGHVS and CDR2 FNYEAQ. The CDR3 is 13 residues long.